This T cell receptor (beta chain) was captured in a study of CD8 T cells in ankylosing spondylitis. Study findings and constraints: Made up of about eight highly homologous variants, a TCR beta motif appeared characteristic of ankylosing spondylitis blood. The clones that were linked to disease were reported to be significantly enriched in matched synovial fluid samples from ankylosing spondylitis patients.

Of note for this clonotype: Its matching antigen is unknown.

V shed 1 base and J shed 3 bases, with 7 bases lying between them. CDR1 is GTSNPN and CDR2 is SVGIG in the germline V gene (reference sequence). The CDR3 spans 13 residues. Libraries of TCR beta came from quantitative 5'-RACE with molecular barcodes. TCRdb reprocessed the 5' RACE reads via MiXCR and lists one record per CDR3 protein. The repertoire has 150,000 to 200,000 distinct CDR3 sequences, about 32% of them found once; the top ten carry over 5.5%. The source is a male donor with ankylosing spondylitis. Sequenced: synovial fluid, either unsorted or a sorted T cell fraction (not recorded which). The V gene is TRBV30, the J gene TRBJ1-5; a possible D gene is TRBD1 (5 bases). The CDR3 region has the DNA TGTGCCTGGAGTGGACAGCACAATCAGCCCCAGCATTTT. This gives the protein CAWSGQHNQPQHF.